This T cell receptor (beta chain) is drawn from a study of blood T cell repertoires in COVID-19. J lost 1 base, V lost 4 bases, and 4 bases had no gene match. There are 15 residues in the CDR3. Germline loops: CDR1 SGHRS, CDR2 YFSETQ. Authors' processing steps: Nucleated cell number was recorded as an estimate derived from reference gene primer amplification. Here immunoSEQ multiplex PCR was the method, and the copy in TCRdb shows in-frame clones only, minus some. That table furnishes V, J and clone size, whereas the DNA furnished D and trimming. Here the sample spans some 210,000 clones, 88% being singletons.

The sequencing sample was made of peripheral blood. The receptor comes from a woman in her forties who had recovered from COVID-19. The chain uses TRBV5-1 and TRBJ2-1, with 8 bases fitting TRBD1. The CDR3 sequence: CASSLQGESYNEQFF. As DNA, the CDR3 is TGCGCCAGCAGCCTACAGGGGGAATCCTACAATGAGCAGTTCTTC.